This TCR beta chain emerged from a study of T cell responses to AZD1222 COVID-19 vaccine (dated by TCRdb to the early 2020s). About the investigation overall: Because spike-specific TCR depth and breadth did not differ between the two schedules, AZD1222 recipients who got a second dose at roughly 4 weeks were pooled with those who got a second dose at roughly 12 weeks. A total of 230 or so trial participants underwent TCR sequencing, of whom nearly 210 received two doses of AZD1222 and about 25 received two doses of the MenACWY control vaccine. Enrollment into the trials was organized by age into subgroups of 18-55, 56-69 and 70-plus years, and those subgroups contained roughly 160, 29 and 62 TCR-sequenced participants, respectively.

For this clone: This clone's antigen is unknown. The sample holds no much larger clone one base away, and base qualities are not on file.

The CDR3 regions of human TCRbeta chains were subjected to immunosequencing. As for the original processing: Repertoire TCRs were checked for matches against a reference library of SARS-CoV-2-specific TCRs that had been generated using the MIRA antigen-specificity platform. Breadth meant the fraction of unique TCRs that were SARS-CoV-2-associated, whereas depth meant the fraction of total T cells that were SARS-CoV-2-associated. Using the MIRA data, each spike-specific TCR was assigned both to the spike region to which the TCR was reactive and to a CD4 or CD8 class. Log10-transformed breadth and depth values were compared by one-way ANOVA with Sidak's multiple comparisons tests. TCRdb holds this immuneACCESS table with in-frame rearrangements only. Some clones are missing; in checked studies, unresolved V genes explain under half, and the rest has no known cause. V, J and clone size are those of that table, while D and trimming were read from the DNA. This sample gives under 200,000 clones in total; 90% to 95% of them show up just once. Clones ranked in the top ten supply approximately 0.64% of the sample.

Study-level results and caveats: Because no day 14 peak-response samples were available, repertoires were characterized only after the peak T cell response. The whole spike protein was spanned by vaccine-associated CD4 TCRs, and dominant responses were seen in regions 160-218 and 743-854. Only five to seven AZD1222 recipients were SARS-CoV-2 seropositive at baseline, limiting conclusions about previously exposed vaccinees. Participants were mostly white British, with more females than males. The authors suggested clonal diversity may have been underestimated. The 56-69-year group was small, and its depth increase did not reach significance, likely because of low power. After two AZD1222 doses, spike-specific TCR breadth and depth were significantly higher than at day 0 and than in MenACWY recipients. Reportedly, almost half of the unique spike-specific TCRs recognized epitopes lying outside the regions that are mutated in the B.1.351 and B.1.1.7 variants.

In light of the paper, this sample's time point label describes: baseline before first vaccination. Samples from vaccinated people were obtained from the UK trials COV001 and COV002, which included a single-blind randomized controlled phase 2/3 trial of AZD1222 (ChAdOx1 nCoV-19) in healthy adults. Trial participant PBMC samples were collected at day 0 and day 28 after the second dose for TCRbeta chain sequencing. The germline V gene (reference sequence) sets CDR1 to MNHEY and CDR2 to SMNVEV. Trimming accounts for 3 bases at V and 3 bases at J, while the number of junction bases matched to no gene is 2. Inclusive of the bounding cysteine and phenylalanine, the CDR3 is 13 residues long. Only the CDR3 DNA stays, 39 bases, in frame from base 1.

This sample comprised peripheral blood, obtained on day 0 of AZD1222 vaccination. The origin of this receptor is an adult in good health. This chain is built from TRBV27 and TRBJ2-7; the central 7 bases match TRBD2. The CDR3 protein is CASSFGLDYEQYF. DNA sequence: TGTGCCAGCAGTTTCGGACTAGACTACGAGCAGTACTTC.